A selection of T cell receptor beta chains follows, all from one sample in a study of T cell repertoires in aging, cancer and after chemotherapy. Using its own MiXCR run on the multiplex PCR reads, TCRdb lists one record per CDR3 protein. The sample includes thousands of distinct CDR3 sequences, roughly a fifth of them seen just once. The sample was blood. These receptors all come from a human donor with a blood cancer. Both conserved end residues are part of each CDR3. Fields, in order: clone size, J gene, D gene, V gene, CDR3 DNA, CDR3 protein. D genes are given only for firm matches. A row's size may be missing; if present it is once, few, many or a size class.

>medium-sized|TRBJ2-7|TRBD1|TRBV19
TGTGCCAGTAGCGGACAGGGGGCGGGAGAGCAGTACTTC
CASSGQGAGEQYF
>few|TRBJ1-1|NA|TRBV5-6
TGTGCCAGCAGCATCCTTCGGGGAAAAACTGAAGCTTTCTTT
CASSILRGKTEAFF
>medium-sized|TRBJ2-7|NA|TRBV7-6
TGTGCCAGCAGCGGTGGGGACAACCTCGAGCAGTACTTC
CASSGGDNLEQYF
>medium-sized|TRBJ2-7|NA|TRBV19
TGTGCCAGTAGTCACGGGAGTCCCTACGAGCAGTACTTC
CASSHGSPYEQYF
>NA|TRBJ1-6|NA|TRBV10-3
TGCGCCAGCAGTGAACGGCAGTATAATTCACCCCTCCACTTT
CASSERQYNSPLHF
>NA|TRBJ2-3|NA|TRBV28
TGTGCCAGCATGGTTCAGGGCAGGGGTTGGGATACGCAGTATTTT
CASMVQGRGWDTQYF
>NA|TRBJ2-6|NA|TRBV4-3
TGCGCCAGCAGCCAAGATTTAGGGAACGGGGCCAACGTCCTGACTTTC
CASSQDLGNGANVLTF
>NA|TRBJ1-3|TRBD1|TRBV20-1
TGCAGTGCTAGGGGACAGAGCCGGAGGAACACCATATATTTT
CSARGQSRRNTIYF
>NA|TRBJ1-1|NA|TRBV30
TGTGCCTGGAGCCGTGGGGGTCCTAACACTGAAGCTTTCTTT
CAWSRGGPNTEAFF
>NA|TRBJ1-1|TRBD1|TRBV20-1
TGCAGTGCTAGGACAGGGTTGAACACTGAAGCTTTCTTT
CSARTGLNTEAFF
>few|TRBJ1-1|NA|TRBV28
TGTGCCAGCAGTCCCCCGGAGCAGACGAACACTGAAGCTTTCTTT
CASSPPEQTNTEAFF
>few|TRBJ1-6|NA|TRBV5-1
TGCGCCAGCAGCCCCGGAGGGGTGTCCTCCTATAATTCACCCCTCCACTTT
CASSPGGVSSYNSPLHF
>few|TRBJ2-3|TRBD2|TRBV6-4
TGTGCCAGCAGTGTCCAAGCGGGAGGGCCGGATACGCAGTATTTT
CASSVQAGGPDTQYF
>medium-sized|TRBJ1-4|TRBD1|TRBV29-1
TGCAGCGCTCGGGACAGGGGCTCGTCAACTAATGAAAAACTGTTTTTT
CSARDRGSSTNEKLFF
>NA|TRBJ1-3|TRBD1|TRBV20-1
TGCAGTGCGAAGACAGGGGACACCATATATTTT
CSAKTGDTIYF
>medium-sized|TRBJ2-2|NA|TRBV5-1
TGCGCCAGCAGCCTCGGACACAACACCGGGGAGCTGTTTTTT
CASSLGHNTGELFF
>NA|TRBJ2-7|TRBD1|TRBV20-1
TGCAGTGCTGGACAGGGGGACAGGGGGCTCAACGAGCAGTACTTC
CSAGQGDRGLNEQYF
>few|TRBJ1-2|NA|TRBV20-1
TGCAGTGCTGGTCCTGGCGGGGCTAACTATGGCTACACCTTC
CSAGPGGANYGYTF
>NA|TRBJ2-3|TRBD1|TRBV25-1
TGTGCCAACTCGGACAGGGGCACAGATACGCAGTATTTT
CANSDRGTDTQYF
>few|TRBJ1-1|TRBD1|TRBV6-5
TGTGCCAGCAGCCCGACAGGGGGGCCTGAAGCTTTCTTT
CASSPTGGPEAFF
>NA|TRBJ2-2|NA|TRBV28
TGTGCCAGCAGCGTATCCGGGGAGCTGTTTTTT
CASSVSGELFF
>few|TRBJ2-7|TRBD2|TRBV9
TGTGCCAGCAGCGAAATGGGACTAGATTACGAGCAGTACTTC
CASSEMGLDYEQYF
>medium-sized|TRBJ1-5|NA|TRBV27
TGTGCCAGCGCCCGGGGGCAATCAAATAGCAATCAGCCCCAGCATTTT
CASARGQSNSNQPQHF
>NA|TRBJ2-3|NA|TRBV5-1
TGCGCCTCGGGCCCCAGGGGCCCTAGCACAGATACGCAGTATTTT
CASGPRGPSTDTQYF
>NA|TRBJ1-2|NA|TRBV7-9
TGTGCCAGCAGCTTAGAGGCTGGCAAGGGCTATGGCTACACCTTC
CASSLEAGKGYGYTF
>NA|TRBJ1-1|TRBD1|TRBV6-1
TGTGCCAGCAGTGGGGACAGGGACACTGAAGCTTTCTTT
CASSGDRDTEAFF
>NA|TRBJ2-3|NA|TRBV2
TGTGCCAGCAGTGAGTCCCGGGACCGTTCAGATACGCAGTATTTT
CASSESRDRSDTQYF
>medium-sized|TRBJ2-3|TRBD1|TRBV6-2/TRBV6-3
TGTGCCAGCAGCCGACGACAGGGGGGCACAGATACGCAGTATTTT
CASSRRQGGTDTQYF
>NA|TRBJ1-3|NA|TRBV7-9
TGTGCCAGCAGCCGGGACCTCTCTGGAAACACCATATATTTT
CASSRDLSGNTIYF
>few|TRBJ1-2|TRBD1|TRBV20-1
TGCAGTGCTCAACCCGCCCCTGGACAGGGACATGGCTACACCTTC
CSAQPAPGQGHGYTF
>NA|TRBJ2-1|TRBD1|TRBV5-1
TGCGCCAGCAGCATCGGCGGGACAGGGAAATCTGAGCAGTTCTTC
CASSIGGTGKSEQFF
>medium-sized|TRBJ1-3|NA|TRBV7-9
TGTGCCAGCAGCTCAGGGGAAGGAAACACCATATATTTT
CASSSGEGNTIYF
>few|TRBJ1-4|TRBD1|TRBV20-1
TGCAGTGCTAGAGGTACAGGGGGCGAAAAACTGTTTTTT
CSARGTGGEKLFF
>NA|TRBJ1-2|TRBD1|TRBV6-1
TGTGCCAGCATGGGAGCCGGGACAGGGGTAAACTATGGCTACACCTTC
CASMGAGTGVNYGYTF
>NA|TRBJ1-6|NA|TRBV20-1
TGCAGTGCTAGAGATCCCCCACCTAGGATGTATTCACCCCTCCACTTT
CSARDPPPRMYSPLHF
>NA|TRBJ1-1|NA|TRBV20-1
TGCAGTGCTAGACAGGGGAACACTGAAGCTTTCTTT
CSARQGNTEAFF
>medium-sized|TRBJ2-2|NA|TRBV6-1
TGTGCCAGCAAGGGAACCGGGGAGCTGTTTTTT
CASKGTGELFF
>medium-sized|TRBJ1-1|TRBD1|TRBV6-6
TGTGCCAGCAGTCCAGGACAGGGCATGAACACTGAAGCTTTCTTT
CASSPGQGMNTEAFF